This T cell receptor beta chain appears in the sequencing data of a study of monozygotic twins with inflammatory bowel disease. For each CDR3 protein, TCRdb gives one entry from its re-call of the 5' RACE reads, without DNA. The sample holds 300,000 to 400,000 distinct CDR3 sequences. Germline lookup yields CDR1 SEHNR and CDR2 FQNEAQ (reference sequence). The CDR3 is 16 residues long. The source material was blood. The receptor comes from a human donor with ulcerative colitis or Crohn's disease, or a healthy co-twin of an affected twin (not recorded which). The rearrangement uses TRBV7-9 and TRBJ2-1; the TRBD1 assignment by TCRdb is unverifiable without DNA. The CDR3 reads CASSLAKGVSYNEQFF.